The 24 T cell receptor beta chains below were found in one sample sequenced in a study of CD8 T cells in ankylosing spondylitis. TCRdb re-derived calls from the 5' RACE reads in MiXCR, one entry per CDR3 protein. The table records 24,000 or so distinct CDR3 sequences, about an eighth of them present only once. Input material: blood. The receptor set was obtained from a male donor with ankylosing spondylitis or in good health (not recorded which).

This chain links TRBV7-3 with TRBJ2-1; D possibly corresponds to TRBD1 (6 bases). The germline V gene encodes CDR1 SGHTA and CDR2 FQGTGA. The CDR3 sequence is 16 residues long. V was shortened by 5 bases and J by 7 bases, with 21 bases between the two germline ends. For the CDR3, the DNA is TGTGCCAGCAGCCTACTCGCCAGGGGCTTTTCGAATGAGCAGTTCTTC. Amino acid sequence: CASSLLARGFSNEQFF. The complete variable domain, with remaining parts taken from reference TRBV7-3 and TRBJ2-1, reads GAGVSQTPSNKVTEKGKYVELRCDPISGHTALYWYRQSLGQGPEFLIYFQGTGAADDSGLPNDRFFAVRPEGSVSTLKIQRTERGDSAVYLCASSLLARGFSNEQFFGPGTRLTVL.

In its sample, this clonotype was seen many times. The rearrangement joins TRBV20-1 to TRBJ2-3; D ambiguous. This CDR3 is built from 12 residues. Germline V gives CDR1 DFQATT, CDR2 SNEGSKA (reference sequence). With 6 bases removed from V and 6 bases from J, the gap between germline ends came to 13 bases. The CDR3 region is CSAPHPADTQYF. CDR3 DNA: TGCAGTGCCCCTCATCCTGCGGATACGCAGTATTTT.

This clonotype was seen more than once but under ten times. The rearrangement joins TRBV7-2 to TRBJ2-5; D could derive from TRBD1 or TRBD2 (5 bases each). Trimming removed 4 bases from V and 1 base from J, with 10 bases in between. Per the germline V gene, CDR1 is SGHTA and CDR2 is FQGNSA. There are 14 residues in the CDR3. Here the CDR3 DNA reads TGTGCCAGCAGCTGGCTCGGGGCCCAAGAGACCCAGTACTTC. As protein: CASSWLGAQETQYF.

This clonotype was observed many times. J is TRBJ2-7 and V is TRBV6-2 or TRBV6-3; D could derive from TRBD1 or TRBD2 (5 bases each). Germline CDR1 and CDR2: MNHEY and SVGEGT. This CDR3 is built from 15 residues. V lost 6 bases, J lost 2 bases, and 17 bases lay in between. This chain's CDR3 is CASSIFGTVTYEQYF. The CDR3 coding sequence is TGTGCCAGCAGCATCTTCGGGACGGTTACCTACGAGCAGTACTTC.

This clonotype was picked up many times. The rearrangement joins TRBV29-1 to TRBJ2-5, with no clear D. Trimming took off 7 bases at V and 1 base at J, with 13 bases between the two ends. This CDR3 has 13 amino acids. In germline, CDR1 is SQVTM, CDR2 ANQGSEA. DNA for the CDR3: TGCAGCGCCCGAAGGTCTGTCCAAGAGACCCAGTACTTC. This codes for CSARRSVQETQYF. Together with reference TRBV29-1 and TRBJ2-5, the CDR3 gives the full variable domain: SAVISQKPSRDICQRGTSLTIQCQVDSQVTMMFWYRQQPGQSLTLIATANQGSEATYESGFVIDKFPISRPNLTFSTLTVSNMSPEDSSIYLCSARRSVQETQYFGPGTRLLVL.

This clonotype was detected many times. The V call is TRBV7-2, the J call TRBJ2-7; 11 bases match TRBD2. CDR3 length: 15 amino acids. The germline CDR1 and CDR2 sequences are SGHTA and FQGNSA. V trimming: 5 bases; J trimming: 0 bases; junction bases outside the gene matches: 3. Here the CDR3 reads CASSRGLAVSYEQYF. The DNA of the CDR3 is TGTGCCAGCAGCCGGGGACTAGCGGTCTCCTACGAGCAGTACTTC.

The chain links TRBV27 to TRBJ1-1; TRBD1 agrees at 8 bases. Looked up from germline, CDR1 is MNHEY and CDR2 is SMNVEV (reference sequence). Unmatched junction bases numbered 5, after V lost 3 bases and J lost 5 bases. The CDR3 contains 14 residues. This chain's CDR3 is CASSLGQAMTEAFF. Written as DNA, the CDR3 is TGTGCCAGCAGTTTGGGACAGGCCATGACTGAAGCTTTCTTT.

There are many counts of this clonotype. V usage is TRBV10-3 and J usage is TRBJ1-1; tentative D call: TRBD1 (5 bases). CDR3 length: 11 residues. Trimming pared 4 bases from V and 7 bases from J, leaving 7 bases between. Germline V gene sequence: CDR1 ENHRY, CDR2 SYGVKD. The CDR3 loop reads CAISGTGEAFF. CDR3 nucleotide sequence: TGTGCCATCAGTGGTACAGGTGAAGCTTTCTTT.

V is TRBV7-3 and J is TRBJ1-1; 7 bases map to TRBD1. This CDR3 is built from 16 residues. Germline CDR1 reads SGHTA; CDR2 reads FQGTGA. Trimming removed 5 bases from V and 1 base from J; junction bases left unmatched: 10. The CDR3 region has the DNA TGTGCCAGCAGCACGAGACAGGGAAGTAAGAACACTGAAGCTTTCTTT. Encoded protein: CASSTRQGSKNTEAFF. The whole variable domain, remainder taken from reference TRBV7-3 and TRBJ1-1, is GAGVSQTPSNKVTEKGKYVELRCDPISGHTALYWYRQSLGQGPEFLIYFQGTGAADDSGLPNDRFFAVRPEGSVSTLKIQRTERGDSAVYLCASSTRQGSKNTEAFFGQGTRLTVV.

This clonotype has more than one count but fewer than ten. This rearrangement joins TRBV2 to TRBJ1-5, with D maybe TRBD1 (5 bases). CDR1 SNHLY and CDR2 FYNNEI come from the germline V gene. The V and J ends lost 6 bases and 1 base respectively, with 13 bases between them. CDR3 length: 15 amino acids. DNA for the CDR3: TGTGCCAGCAGCGGTTTACAGGAGAGCAATCAGCCCCAGCATTTT. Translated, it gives CASSGLQESNQPQHF.

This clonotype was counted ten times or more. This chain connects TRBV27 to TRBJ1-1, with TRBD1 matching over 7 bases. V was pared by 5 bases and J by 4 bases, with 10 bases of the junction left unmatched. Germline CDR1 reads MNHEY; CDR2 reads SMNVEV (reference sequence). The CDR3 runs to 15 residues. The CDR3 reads CASSKGVGGVTEAFF. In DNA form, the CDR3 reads TGTGCCAGCAGTAAGGGCGTAGGGGGCGTCACTGAAGCTTTCTTT.

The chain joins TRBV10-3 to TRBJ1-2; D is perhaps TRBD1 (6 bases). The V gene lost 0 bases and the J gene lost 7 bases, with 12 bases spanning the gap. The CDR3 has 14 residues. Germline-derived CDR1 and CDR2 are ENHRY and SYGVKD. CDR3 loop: CAISESRQESGYTF. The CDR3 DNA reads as TGTGCCATCAGTGAGTCTAGACAGGAAAGTGGCTACACCTTC.

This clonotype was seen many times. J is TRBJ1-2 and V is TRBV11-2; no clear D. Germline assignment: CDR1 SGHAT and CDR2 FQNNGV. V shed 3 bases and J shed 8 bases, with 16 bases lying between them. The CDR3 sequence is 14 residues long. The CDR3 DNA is TGTGCCAGCAGCTTTGGGTCCAGTGGCAGCGGCTACACCTTC. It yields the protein CASSFGSSGSGYTF. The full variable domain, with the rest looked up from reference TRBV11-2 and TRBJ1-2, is EAGVAQSPRYKIIEKRQSVAFWCNPISGHATLYWYQQILGQGPKLLIQFQNNGVVDDSQLPKDRFSAERLKGVDSTLKIQPAKLEDSAVYLCASSFGSSGSGYTFGSGTRLTVV.

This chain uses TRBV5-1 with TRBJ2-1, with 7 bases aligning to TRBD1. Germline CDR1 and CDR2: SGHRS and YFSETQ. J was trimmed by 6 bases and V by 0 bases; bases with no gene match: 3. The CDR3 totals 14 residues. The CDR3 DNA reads TGCGCCAGCAGCTTGGGACAGGGTTCCAATGAGCAGTTCTTC. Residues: CASSLGQGSNEQFF.

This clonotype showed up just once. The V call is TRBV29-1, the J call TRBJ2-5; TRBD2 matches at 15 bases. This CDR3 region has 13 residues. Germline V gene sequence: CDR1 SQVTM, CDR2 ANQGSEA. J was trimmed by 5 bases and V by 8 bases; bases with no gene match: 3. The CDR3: CSSGLAGGETQYF. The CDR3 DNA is TGCAGCTCAGGACTAGCGGGGGGGGAGACCCAGTACTTC.

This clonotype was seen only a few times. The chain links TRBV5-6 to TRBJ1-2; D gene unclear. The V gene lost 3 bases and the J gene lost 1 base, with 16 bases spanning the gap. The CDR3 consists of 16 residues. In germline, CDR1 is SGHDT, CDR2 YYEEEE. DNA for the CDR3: TGTGCCAGCAGCTCGGGAGGCTTCAGCTTTAACTATGGCTACACCTTC. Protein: CASSSGGFSFNYGYTF.

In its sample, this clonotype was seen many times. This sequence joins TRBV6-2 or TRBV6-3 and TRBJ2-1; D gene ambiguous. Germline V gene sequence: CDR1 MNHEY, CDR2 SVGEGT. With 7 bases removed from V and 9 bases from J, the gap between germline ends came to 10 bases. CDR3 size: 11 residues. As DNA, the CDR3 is TGTGCCAGCACTCTGGGGATTGAGCAGTTCTTC. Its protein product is CASTLGIEQFF.

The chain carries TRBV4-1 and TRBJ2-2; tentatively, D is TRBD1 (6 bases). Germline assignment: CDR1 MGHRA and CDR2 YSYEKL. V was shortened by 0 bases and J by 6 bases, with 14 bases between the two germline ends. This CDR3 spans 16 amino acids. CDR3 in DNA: TGCGCCAGCAGCCAAGATCAGGGGCGAATGGCCGGGGAGCTGTTTTTT. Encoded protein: CASSQDQGRMAGELFF.

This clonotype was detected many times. The CDR3 here is CASSLRSGGANEQFF. For the CDR3, the DNA is TGTGCCAGCAGTCTAAGGAGCGGGGGGGCTAACGAGCAGTTCTTC. V gene TRBV12-3 or TRBV12-4 combines with J gene TRBJ2-1; 10 bases match TRBD2. This CDR3 comprises 15 residues. V was pared by 5 bases and J by 10 bases, with 11 bases of the junction left unmatched.

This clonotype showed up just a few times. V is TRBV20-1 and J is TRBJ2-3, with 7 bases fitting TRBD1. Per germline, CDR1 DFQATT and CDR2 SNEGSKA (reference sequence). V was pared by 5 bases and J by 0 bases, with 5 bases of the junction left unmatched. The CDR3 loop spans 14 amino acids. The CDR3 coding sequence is TGCAGTGCTGCTCCGACAGGGAGCACAGATACGCAGTATTTT. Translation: CSAAPTGSTDTQYF.

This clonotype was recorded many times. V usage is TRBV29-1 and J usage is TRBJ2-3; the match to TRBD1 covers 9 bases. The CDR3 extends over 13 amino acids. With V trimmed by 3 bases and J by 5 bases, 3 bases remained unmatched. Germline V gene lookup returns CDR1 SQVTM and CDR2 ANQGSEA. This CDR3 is CSVETGGKDTQYF. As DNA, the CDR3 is TGCAGCGTTGAGACAGGGGGAAAAGATACGCAGTATTTT.

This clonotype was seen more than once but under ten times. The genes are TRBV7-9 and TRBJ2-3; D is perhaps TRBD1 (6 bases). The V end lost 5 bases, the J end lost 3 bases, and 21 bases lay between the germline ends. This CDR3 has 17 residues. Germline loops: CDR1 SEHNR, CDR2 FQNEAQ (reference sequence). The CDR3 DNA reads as TGTGCCAGCAGCCCCAAGGGAAGGGGGAAGCATACAGATACGCAGTATTTT. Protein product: CASSPKGRGKHTDTQYF.

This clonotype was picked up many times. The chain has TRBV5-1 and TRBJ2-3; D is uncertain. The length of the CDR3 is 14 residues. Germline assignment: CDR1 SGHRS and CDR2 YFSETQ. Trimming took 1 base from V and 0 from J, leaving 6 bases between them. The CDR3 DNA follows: TGCGCCAGCAGCTTGACGAGAAGCACAGATACGCAGTATTTT. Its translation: CASSLTRSTDTQYF. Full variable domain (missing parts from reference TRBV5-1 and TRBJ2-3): KAGVTQTPRYLIKTRGQQVTLSCSPISGHRSVSWYQQTPGQGLQFLFEYFSETQRNKGNFPGRFSGRQFSNSRSEMNVSTLELGDSALYLCASSLTRSTDTQYFGPGTRLTVL.

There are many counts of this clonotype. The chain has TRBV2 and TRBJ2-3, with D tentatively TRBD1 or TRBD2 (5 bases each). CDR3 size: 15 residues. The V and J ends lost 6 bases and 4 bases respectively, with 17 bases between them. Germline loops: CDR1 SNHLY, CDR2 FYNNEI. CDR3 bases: TGTGCCAGCAGCACCGGGACCCTGGGCGCAGATACGCAGTATTTT. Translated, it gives CASSTGTLGADTQYF.